Presented here are 25 T cell receptor beta chains from one specimen sequenced in a study of shared clonotypes between healthy human individuals. Assay used: immunoSEQ multiplex PCR; TCRdb lists only in-frame clones, some missing. The profile shows fewer than 600,000 clones, approximately 80% of them singletons. Sequenced material: PBMCs. All receptors come from a middle-aged woman in good health. Some clones in this sample may be carry-over from other donors' samples.

This sequence joins TRBV7-3 and TRBJ2-1; D is perhaps TRBD2 (6 bases). V was shortened by 4 bases and J by 7 bases, with 11 bases between the two germline ends. Germline V gene lookup returns CDR1 SGHTA and CDR2 FQGTGA. The CDR3 length is 13 residues. CDR3 sequence reads: CASSSSRGNEQFF. CDR3 coding DNA: TGTGCCAGCAGCTCAAGCCGGGGGAATGAGCAGTTCTTC. The full variable domain, in which reference TRBV7-3 and TRBJ2-1 provide the parts outside the CDR3, is GAGVSQTPSNKVTEKGKYVELRCDPISGHTALYWYRQSLGQGPEFLIYFQGTGAADDSGLPNDRFFAVRPEGSVSTLKIQRTERGDSAVYLCASSSSRGNEQFFGPGTRLTVL.

This sequence joins TRBV27 and TRBJ2-7, with D possibly TRBD2 on 5 matching bases. This CDR3 is 11 amino acids long. The ends were cut back, 4 bases at V and 5 bases at J, with 6 bases in the middle. The germline V gene encodes CDR1 MNHEY and CDR2 SMNVEV (reference sequence). Written as DNA, the CDR3 is TGTGCCAGCAGTTACGGGGACGAGCAGTACTTC. Translated: CASSYGDEQYF.

The chain recombines TRBV20-1 with TRBJ2-6, with no clear D. The CDR3 runs 11 residues. Germline V lookup: CDR1 DFQATT, CDR2 SNEGSKA (reference sequence). Trimming left V 6 bases short and J 3 bases short, with 3 bases between. CDR3 in amino acids: CSAVGANVLTF. CDR3 nucleotides: TGCAGTGCGGTTGGGGCCAACGTCCTGACTTTC.

This clone was seen ten or more times. V and J are TRBV28 and TRBJ2-1; tentative D call: TRBD2 (6 bases). V dropped 3 bases and J dropped 2 bases, with 8 bases sitting between them. The CDR3 has 14 amino acids. CDR1 is MDHEN, CDR2 SYDVKM, per germline. The CDR3 DNA is TGTGCCAGCAGTTTGCGGGGCCCCTACAATGAGCAGTTCTTC. This gives the protein CASSLRGPYNEQFF.

The rearrangement joins TRBV5-1 to TRBJ2-5; the D gene is possibly TRBD2 (6 bases). Germline V gene sequence: CDR1 SGHRS, CDR2 YFSETQ. The CDR3 has 14 residues. V was clipped by 7 bases and J by 4 bases, with 17 bases between them. CDR3 protein: CASGFNGAGETQYF. Here the CDR3 DNA reads TGCGCCAGCGGATTTAATGGAGCGGGAGAGACCCAGTACTTC.

This clone was counted a few times. The rearrangement links TRBV7-2 to TRBJ2-7; TRBD2 aligns across 7 bases. The CDR3 contains 15 residues. J was trimmed by 0 bases and V by 3 bases; bases with no gene match: 5. Per the germline V gene, CDR1 is SGHTA and CDR2 is FQGNSA. The CDR3 here is CASSFMSGASYEQYF. The CDR3 DNA is TGTGCCAGCAGCTTTATGAGCGGGGCCTCCTACGAGCAGTACTTC.

On this clone itself: A much larger clonotype is one base distant, so this may be a read error. V usage is TRBV28 and J usage is TRBJ2-7; 9 nucleotides agree with TRBD1. The CDR3 spans 16 residues. Germline values: CDR1 MDHEN, CDR2 SYDVKM. CDR3 residues: CASSPRGTGISHEQYF. CDR3 coding DNA: TGTGCCAGCAGTCCCCGAGGGACAGGGATCTCCCACGAGCAGTACTTC.

Many counts were recorded for this clone. The identical CDR3 is also encoded by other nucleotide sequences in the sample. The rearrangement links TRBV27 to TRBJ2-7; 10 bases map to TRBD2. V gave up 5 bases and J gave up 5 bases; unmatched junction bases: 6. The germline gives CDR1 MNHEY, CDR2 SMNVEV (reference sequence). The CDR3 is made up of 14 amino acids. This chain's CDR3 is CASSEAGGPHEQYF. CDR3 DNA sequence: TGTGCCAGCAGTGAAGCGGGAGGGCCTCACGAGCAGTACTTC.

The V call is TRBV5-1, the J call TRBJ2-3; unclear D gene. This CDR3 region has 16 residues. The germline gives CDR1 SGHRS, CDR2 YFSETQ. V lost 4 bases, J lost 3 bases, and 18 bases lay in between. CDR3 in amino acids: CASSRTDPKGTDTQYF. The CDR3 DNA reads TGCGCCAGCAGCCGGACGGACCCCAAAGGAACAGATACGCAGTATTTT.

Only one count was recorded for this clone. The rearrangement joins TRBV7-3 to TRBJ2-1, with D perhaps matching TRBD1 or TRBD2 (5 bases each). Per the germline V gene, CDR1 is SGHTA and CDR2 is FQGTGA. The CDR3 runs to 15 residues. Trimming took 3 bases from V and 9 from J, leaving 18 bases between them. CDR3 coding DNA: TGTGCCAGCAGCTTTTTGTCAGGGAGCATCGGTGAGCAGTTCTTC. It codes for CASSFLSGSIGEQFF. Supplemented by reference TRBV7-3 and TRBJ2-1, the full variable domain reads GAGVSQTPSNKVTEKGKYVELRCDPISGHTALYWYRQSLGQGPEFLIYFQGTGAADDSGLPNDRFFAVRPEGSVSTLKIQRTERGDSAVYLCASSFLSGSIGEQFFGPGTRLTVL.

This clone was picked up a small number of times. J is TRBJ2-7 and V is TRBV27; 7 nucleotides match TRBD1. J was trimmed by 3 bases and V by 2 bases; bases with no gene match: 4. Per germline, CDR1 MNHEY and CDR2 SMNVEV (reference sequence). The CDR3 spans 14 residues. The CDR3 reads CASSLRGLDYEQYF. The CDR3 region has the DNA TGTGCCAGCAGTTTAAGGGGGCTAGACTACGAGCAGTACTTC.

A remark on this clone: One base away lies a much larger clone, so this may be a sequencing read error. This sequence joins TRBV14 and TRBJ2-1; the match to TRBD2 covers 12 bases. V lost 4 bases to trimming and J lost 4 bases; unmatched junction nucleotides: 5. Germline CDR1 reads SGHDN; CDR2 reads FVKESK. The CDR3 has 16 residues. The CDR3 DNA reads TGTGCCAGCAGCCCTAGCGGGGGGGGCTTTTACAATGAGCAGTTCTTC. Its protein product is CASSPSGGGFYNEQFF.

The V gene is TRBV28, the J gene TRBJ1-1; TRBD1 might be the D (5 bases). V was shortened by 3 bases and J by 0 bases, with 8 bases between the two germline ends. This CDR3 is 14 amino acids long. CDR1 and CDR2 from the germline V gene are MDHEN and SYDVKM. CDR3 sequence reads: CASSFRGLNTEAFF. CDR3 sequence (DNA): TGTGCCAGCAGTTTCCGGGGACTGAACACTGAAGCTTTCTTT.

As concerns this clone: This may be a read error, as it is one base from a much larger clone. This chain connects TRBV7-8 to TRBJ2-7; perhaps TRBD1 as D (6 bases). This CDR3 is 14 amino acids long. Germline CDR1 and CDR2: SGHVS and FQNEAQ. Trimming stripped 8 bases from V and 2 bases from J, with 16 bases between. CDR3 nucleotide sequence: TGTGCCAGCGGGAAAGGGGACATAGCCTACGAGCAGTACTTC. Translated, it gives CASGKGDIAYEQYF.

The chain joins TRBV30 to TRBJ2-3; D call uncertain. The CDR3 consists of 11 residues. Between the trimmed V and J ends, which lost 4 bases and 6 bases, there was a span of 8 bases. Looked up from germline, CDR1 is GTSNPN and CDR2 is SVGIG (reference sequence). CDR3 DNA sequence: TGTGCCTGGACGTCTAGGGATACGCAGTATTTT. Its translation: CAWTSRDTQYF.

The CDR3 is CASSQETAPNYGYTF. Here the CDR3 DNA reads TGTGCCAGCAGCCAAGAAACAGCTCCTAACTATGGCTACACCTTC. This rearrangement joins TRBV4-2 to TRBJ1-2; no clear D gene. Germline V lookup: CDR1 LGHNA, CDR2 YNFKEQ. The CDR3 is made up of 15 amino acids. Trimming removed 0 bases at V and 0 bases at J, with 8 bases between.

This chain connects TRBV7-2 to TRBJ1-4; D remains ambiguous. V was trimmed by 5 bases and J by 6 bases, leaving 10 bases between them. Germline loops: CDR1 SGHTA, CDR2 FQGNSA. The CDR3 length is 13 residues. The CDR3 sequence is CASSSDPDEKLFF. DNA of the CDR3: TGTGCCAGCAGCAGCGATCCAGATGAAAAACTGTTTTTT.

The gene calls are TRBV30 and TRBJ2-1; TRBD2 matches at 9 bases. The germline gives CDR1 GTSNPN, CDR2 SVGIG (reference sequence). V was clipped by 4 bases and J by 4 bases; unmatched bases: 5. The CDR3 length is 14 residues. CDR3 bases: TGTGCCTGGAATAGCGGGAGCGGGTACAATGAGCAGTTCTTC. Translation gives CAWNSGSGYNEQFF.

The CDR3 loop reads CASSQDGHFDGYTF. CDR3 nucleotide sequence: TGCGCCAGCAGCCAAGATGGGCATTTCGATGGCTACACCTTC. V and J are TRBV4-1 and TRBJ1-2; D not certain. Germline V gene data show CDR1 as MGHRA and CDR2 as YSYEKL. V lost 0 bases to trimming and J lost 6 bases, with 11 bases between them. The CDR3 spans 14 residues.

The chain combines TRBV30 with TRBJ1-2; D is undetermined. The CDR3 sequence is 13 residues long. CDR1 and CDR2 from the germline V gene are GTSNPN and SVGIG (reference sequence). With 3 bases removed from V and 0 bases from J, the gap between germline ends came to 8 bases. CDR3 in amino acids: CAWSRSSNYGYTF. The CDR3 bases are TGTGCCTGGAGCAGGAGCTCTAACTATGGCTACACCTTC.

The gene calls are TRBV28 and TRBJ2-5, with 10 nucleotides matching TRBD1. Germline CDR1 reads MDHEN; CDR2 reads SYDVKM. Trimming at V came to 6 bases and at J to 4 bases, leaving 5 bases not matched to a gene. The CDR3 loop spans 14 amino acids. The CDR3 here is CASRPGTGAETQYF. The CDR3 nucleotides are TGTGCCAGCAGACCCGGGACAGGGGCAGAGACCCAGTACTTC.

This clone was seen only a few times. V gene TRBV19 combines with J gene TRBJ1-1; 8 nucleotides line up with TRBD1. This CDR3 is 15 amino acids long. V gave up 10 bases and J gave up 4 bases; unmatched junction bases: 14. Germline V CDR1 and CDR2: LNHDA, SQIVND (reference sequence). CDR3 residues: CATQTGGPLGTEAFF. The CDR3 DNA sequence: TGTGCCACCCAAACAGGGGGACCCTTGGGCACTGAAGCTTTCTTT.

This chain links TRBV28 with TRBJ2-5, with D perhaps matching TRBD1 (5 bases). CDR1 and CDR2 from the germline V gene are MDHEN and SYDVKM. V was clipped by 5 bases and J by 2 bases, with 9 bases between them. The CDR3 runs to 13 residues. CDR3 sequence (DNA): TGTGCCAGCAGTAAGACAGTACAAGAGACCCAGTACTTC. Amino acids: CASSKTVQETQYF.

The chain combines TRBV6-5 with TRBJ2-4; D could derive from TRBD1 or TRBD2 (5 bases each). The CDR3 has 13 amino acids. The V gene's germline CDR1 is MNHEY and CDR2 SVGAGI. V lost 7 bases and J lost 9, with 16 bases in between. The CDR3 loop is CASNSPGLGIQYF. The CDR3 coding sequence is TGTGCCAGCAACAGCCCGGGGCTGGGCATTCAGTACTTC.

The chain joins TRBV5-1 to TRBJ1-1, with TRBD1 as a possible D gene (5 bases). The CDR3 has 13 amino acids. From germline, CDR1 is SGHRS and CDR2 YFSETQ. The V and J ends lost 4 bases and 2 bases respectively, with 9 bases between them. CDR3: CASSEDTNTEAFF. The CDR3 DNA sequence: TGCGCCAGCAGCGAGGACACAAACACTGAAGCTTTCTTT.